One and the same sample provided the 29 T cell receptor beta chains below, sequenced in a study of memory CD8 T cells in hepatitis C reinfection. Repertoires were generated with immunoSEQ multiplex PCR, while TCRdb's copy carries only in-frame clones and drops some. The sample consists of just over 50,000 clones, roughly 89% of them appearing once. Time point given: pre-reinfection, 55 to 20 weeks before reinfection detection. TCR sequencing was done directly ex vivo on sorted cells, without expansion in vitro. The source material was naive CD8+ T cells sorted from blood. The receptors shown here come from a young man with hepatitis C virus infection.

This chain connects TRBV29-1 to TRBJ2-2, with 10 positions matching TRBD1. Trimming removed 7 bases from V and 4 bases from J; junction bases left unmatched: 6. This CDR3 region has 14 residues. Looked up from germline, CDR1 is SQVTM and CDR2 is ANQGSEA. The CDR3 here is CSAAGTGVTGELFF. CDR3 coding DNA: TGCAGCGCAGCCGGGACAGGGGTCACCGGGGAGCTGTTTTTT.

The chain employs TRBV2 and TRBJ2-1, with 12 bases aligning to TRBD2. Unmatched junction bases numbered 10, after V lost 7 bases and J lost 6 bases. There are 16 residues in the CDR3. Germline values: CDR1 SNHLY, CDR2 FYNNEI. The CDR3 DNA is TGTGCCAGCACCACATGGACTAGCGGGGTTAGCAATGAGCAGTTCTTC. As protein: CASTTWTSGVSNEQFF.

The chain joins TRBV5-4 to TRBJ2-7; TRBD1 agrees at 9 bases. The V and J ends lost 3 bases and 2 bases, in that order; junction bases with no gene match: 3. Germline-derived CDR1 and CDR2 are SGHNT and YYREEE (reference sequence). This CDR3 has 14 residues. In DNA form, the CDR3 reads TGTGCCAGCAGCTGGGGGACAGGGACCTACGAGCAGTACTTC. Translation gives CASSWGTGTYEQYF.

The chain carries TRBV15 and TRBJ2-1, with TRBD2 identical over 8 bases. In germline, CDR1 is LNHNV, CDR2 YYDKDF (reference sequence). The V segment lost 0 bases and the J segment 5 bases; nucleotides outside the gene matches: 6. This CDR3 spans 16 amino acids. In DNA, the CDR3 is TGTGCCACCAGCAGAGATTGGCTAGCGGGCAACAATGAGCAGTTCTTC. It is translated as CATSRDWLAGNNEQFF.

The chain uses TRBV19 and TRBJ2-5; TRBD2 is a possible D gene (6 bases). The V gene lost 0 bases and the J gene lost 2 bases, with 13 bases spanning the gap. The CDR3 covers 16 residues. In germline, CDR1 is LNHDA, CDR2 SQIVND (reference sequence). The CDR3 coding sequence is TGTGCCAGTAGTATAGAGGGAGGCGGCCTACAAGAGACCCAGTACTTC. It translates to CASSIEGGGLQETQYF.

The chain joins TRBV6-5 to TRBJ1-5; TRBD1 might be the D (5 bases). V lost 4 bases and J 2 bases, leaving 12 bases between the germline ends. This CDR3 comprises 15 residues. Looked up from germline, CDR1 is MNHEY and CDR2 is SVGAGI. The CDR3 DNA follows: TGTGCCAGCAGTTCCGGGTCGGGGGGCAATCAGCCCCAGCATTTT. Protein sequence: CASSSGSGGNQPQHF.

The chain's CDR3 is CASSKGLAGDNEQFF. CDR3 nucleotides: TGTGCCAGCAGCAAAGGACTAGCGGGGGACAATGAGCAGTTCTTC. This rearrangement joins TRBV7-9 to TRBJ2-1, with 13 bases lining up with TRBD2. Trimming cost V 5 bases and J 5 bases; bases outside gene matches: 3. The CDR3 is made up of 15 amino acids. Germline V gene data show CDR1 as SEHNR and CDR2 as FQNEAQ (reference sequence). Supplemented by reference TRBV7-9 and TRBJ2-1, the full variable domain reads DTGVSQNPRHKITKRGQNVTFRCDPISEHNRLYWYRQTLGQGPEFLTYFQNEAQLEKSRLLSDRFSAERPKGSFSTLEIQRTEQGDSAMYLCASSKGLAGDNEQFFGPGTRLTVL.

The rearrangement links TRBV19 to TRBJ2-2; 7 nucleotides match TRBD2. After removal of 7 bases from V and 3 bases from J, the junction contained 11 bases not matched to a gene. CDR3 length equals 16 residues. Germline CDR1 and CDR2: LNHDA and SQIVND (reference sequence). The CDR3 bases are TGTGCCAGTACTACTGGGCGGGAGACAGACACCGGGGAGCTGTTTTTT. This sequence encodes CASTTGRETDTGELFF.

J is TRBJ1-5 and V is TRBV6-6, with a possible D match to TRBD1 (5 bases). In germline, CDR1 is MNHNY, CDR2 SVGAGI (reference sequence). Between the trimmed V and J ends, which lost 4 bases and 2 bases, there was a span of 9 bases. This CDR3 spans 14 amino acids. CDR3 sequence: CASSWGGGNQPQHF. Here the CDR3 DNA reads TGTGCCAGCAGTTGGGGGGGAGGCAATCAGCCCCAGCATTTT.

The chain links TRBV9 to TRBJ2-3; 15 bases match TRBD2. This CDR3 is 16 amino acids long. V trimming: 3 bases; J trimming: 5 bases; junction bases outside the gene matches: 4. From germline, CDR1 is SGDLS and CDR2 YYNGEE. The CDR3 bases are TGTGCCAGCAGCGAGGGACTAGCGGGGGGTCGAGATACGCAGTATTTT. Amino acid sequence: CASSEGLAGGRDTQYF.

There are a few counts of this clone. This chain uses TRBV18 with TRBJ2-1; no definite D call. The length of the CDR3 is 13 residues. CDR1 and CDR2 from the germline V gene are KGHSH and LQKENI. Trimming took off 1 base at V and 3 bases at J, with 4 bases between the two ends. CDR3 sequence reads: CASSPLSYNEQFF. The DNA for the CDR3 is TGTGCCAGCTCACCACTTAGCTACAATGAGCAGTTCTTC.

V is TRBV2 and J is TRBJ1-4, with no clear D. This CDR3 spans 15 amino acids. The germline V and J ends were trimmed by 3 bases and 5 bases, with 13 bases remaining between them. From germline, CDR1 is SNHLY and CDR2 FYNNEI. The CDR3, as DNA: TGTGCCAGCAGTGATTCGGTTGGGAGGAATGAAAAACTGTTTTTT. Translation gives CASSDSVGRNEKLFF.

The chain couples TRBV14 to TRBJ1-4; D remains ambiguous. The CDR3 runs to 14 residues. Germline V gives CDR1 SGHDN, CDR2 FVKESK. The germline V and J ends were trimmed by 4 bases and 7 bases, with 13 bases remaining between them. CDR3 sequence: CASSPFSSPEKLFF. The DNA for the CDR3 is TGTGCCAGCAGCCCCTTTAGCAGCCCTGAAAAACTGTTTTTT.

The chain combines TRBV7-9 with TRBJ2-5; 7 bases line up with TRBD1. With the DNA end fitting TRBJ2-7 better, the J assignment may be wrong. The CDR3 sequence is 13 residues long. Germline V gene lookup returns CDR1 SEHNR and CDR2 FQNEAQ (reference sequence). CDR3 amino acids: CASSGTVSYEQYF. Here the CDR3 DNA reads TGTGCCAGCAGCGGGACAGTTTCCTACGAGCAGTACTTC.

The chain is built from TRBV6-1 and TRBJ2-3; 13 bases fit TRBD2. V shed 3 bases and J 3 bases; nucleotides not matched to a gene: 0. The CDR3 covers 15 residues. Germline loops: CDR1 MNHNS, CDR2 SASEGT. CDR3 coding DNA: TGTGCCAGCAGTGAGACTAGCGGGGGGACAGATACGCAGTATTTT. Protein sequence: CASSETSGGTDTQYF.

The chain recombines TRBV5-1 with TRBJ2-2, with D possibly being TRBD2 (6 bases). The germline V gene encodes CDR1 SGHRS and CDR2 YFSETQ. Trimming shortened V by 4 bases and J by 0 bases, and 16 bases separated the two germline ends. The CDR3 extends over 17 amino acids. CDR3 DNA sequence: TGCGCCAGCAGCCCCGGGACTCACCTCGCGAACACCGGGGAGCTGTTTTTT. It codes for CASSPGTHLANTGELFF.

The J gene is TRBJ2-2, the V gene TRBV19; D unclear. The CDR3 has 12 residues. Germline values: CDR1 LNHDA, CDR2 SQIVND (reference sequence). V gave up 7 bases and J gave up 2 bases, with 5 bases separating them. The CDR3 nucleotides read TGTGCCAGTACCCTTAACACCGGGGAGCTGTTTTTT. Amino acid sequence: CASTLNTGELFF.

CDR3 sequence reads: CASSQDQRGGENTGELFF. CDR3 in DNA: TGCGCCAGCAGCCAAGATCAGCGAGGGGGCGAGAACACCGGGGAGCTGTTTTTT. V is TRBV4-3 and J is TRBJ2-2; 7 nucleotides align to TRBD1. The CDR3 is 18 residues long. Germline assignment: CDR1 LGHNA and CDR2 YSLEER. Unmatched junction bases numbered 8, after V lost 0 bases and J lost 1 base.

The chain joins TRBV25-1 to TRBJ2-7, with no clear D. From germline, CDR1 is MGHDK and CDR2 SYGVNS. V shed 1 base and J shed 2 bases, with 3 bases lying between them. The length of the CDR3 is 12 residues. The CDR3 loop is CASSESPYEQYF. In DNA form, the CDR3 reads TGTGCCAGCAGTGAATCTCCCTACGAGCAGTACTTC.

The gene calls are TRBV4-1 and TRBJ2-3, with D tentatively TRBD2 (7 bases). The V gene's germline CDR1 is MGHRA and CDR2 YSYEKL. The length of the CDR3 is 15 residues. The ends were cut back, 1 base at V and 5 bases at J, with 13 bases in the middle. CDR3 loop: CASSQGRGREDTQYF. The DNA for the CDR3 is TGCGCCAGCAGCCAAGGGAGGGGGAGGGAAGATACGCAGTATTTT.

The chain joins TRBV2 to TRBJ2-7, with D possibly being TRBD2 (5 bases). There are 14 residues in the CDR3. The ends were cut back, 6 bases at V and 0 bases at J, with 12 bases in the middle. CDR1 and CDR2 from the germline V gene are SNHLY and FYNNEI. CDR3 DNA: TGTGCCAGCAGCCATCCGGGGAGCTCCTACGAGCAGTACTTC. It codes for CASSHPGSSYEQYF.

The CDR3 loop reads CASSSRQGRNEQYF. The CDR3 region has the DNA TGTGCCAGCAGTTCTCGACAGGGGAGAAATGAGCAGTACTTC. J is TRBJ2-7 and V is TRBV27; 8 bases agree with TRBD1. The germline gives CDR1 MNHEY, CDR2 SMNVEV (reference sequence). The V gene end was trimmed by 4 bases and the J gene end by 7 bases; junction bases not matched to a gene: 9. The CDR3 totals 14 residues.

This clone was recorded once. V usage is TRBV14 and J usage is TRBJ2-1; 8 nucleotides match TRBD2. The V and J ends lost 3 bases and 6 bases, in that order; junction bases with no gene match: 7. The CDR3 spans 15 residues. The germline V gene encodes CDR1 SGHDN and CDR2 FVKESK. The CDR3 region is CASSQPGGTRNEQFF. The DNA of the CDR3 is TGTGCCAGCAGCCAGCCGGGAGGGACCCGCAATGAGCAGTTCTTC.

The chain joins TRBV7-2 to TRBJ2-5; TRBD2 matches 8 bases. The CDR3 consists of 13 residues. From germline, CDR1 is SGHTA and CDR2 FQGNSA. V shed 0 bases and J 11 bases; nucleotides not matched to a gene: 5. Written as DNA, the CDR3 is TGTGCCAGCAGCTTAGCGAACCAGCGGGAGCAGTACTTC. It translates to CASSLANQREQYF.

J is TRBJ2-3 and V is TRBV27, with TRBD2 matching 13 bases. V lost 4 bases and J lost 6; bases outside the gene matches: 10. The germline V gene has CDR1 MNHEY and CDR2 SMNVEV (reference sequence). The CDR3 is 17 residues long. This chain's CDR3 is CASSSGLAGAGFDTQYF. CDR3 nucleotides: TGTGCCAGCAGTTCCGGACTAGCGGGAGCTGGGTTTGATACGCAGTATTTT.

The V and J genes are TRBV5-1 and TRBJ1-2; no firm D call. The CDR3 covers 14 residues. Germline-derived CDR1 and CDR2 are SGHRS and YFSETQ. The V end lost 0 bases, the J end lost 2 bases, and 8 bases lay between the germline ends. CDR3 bases: TGCGCCAGCAGCTTGGCCGTGGCCAACTATGGCTACACCTTC. Encoded protein: CASSLAVANYGYTF.

The chain carries TRBV7-9 and TRBJ2-1, with 10 bases aligning to TRBD2. Looked up from germline, CDR1 is SEHNR and CDR2 is FQNEAQ (reference sequence). After removal of 1 base from V and 8 bases from J, the junction contained 2 bases not matched to a gene. This CDR3 spans 14 amino acids. The CDR3 spells CASSLVAGGYEQFF. The CDR3, as DNA: TGTGCCAGCAGCTTAGTAGCGGGAGGATATGAGCAGTTCTTC.

V gene TRBV7-9 combines with J gene TRBJ1-1; TRBD1 aligns across 7 bases. Germline CDR1 and CDR2: SEHNR and FQNEAQ (reference sequence). CDR3 length: 15 residues. J lost 1 base, V lost 5 bases, and 7 bases had no gene match. CDR3 amino acids: CASSPLGTENTEAFF. CDR3 nucleotides: TGTGCCAGCAGCCCCTTGGGGACAGAGAACACTGAAGCTTTCTTT.

As concerns this clone: Other DNA sequences from this sample encode an identical CDR3 as well. CDR3 loop: CASSSFEGATAKNIQYF. For the CDR3, the DNA is TGTGCCAGCAGCTCCTTTGAAGGGGCGACAGCCAAAAACATTCAGTACTTC. The V call is TRBV13, the J call TRBJ2-4; a weak D match, TRBD1 (5 bases). Germline loops: CDR1 PRHDT, CDR2 FYEKMQ (reference sequence). The CDR3 spans 17 residues. V lost 4 bases, J lost 0 bases, and 16 bases lay in between.